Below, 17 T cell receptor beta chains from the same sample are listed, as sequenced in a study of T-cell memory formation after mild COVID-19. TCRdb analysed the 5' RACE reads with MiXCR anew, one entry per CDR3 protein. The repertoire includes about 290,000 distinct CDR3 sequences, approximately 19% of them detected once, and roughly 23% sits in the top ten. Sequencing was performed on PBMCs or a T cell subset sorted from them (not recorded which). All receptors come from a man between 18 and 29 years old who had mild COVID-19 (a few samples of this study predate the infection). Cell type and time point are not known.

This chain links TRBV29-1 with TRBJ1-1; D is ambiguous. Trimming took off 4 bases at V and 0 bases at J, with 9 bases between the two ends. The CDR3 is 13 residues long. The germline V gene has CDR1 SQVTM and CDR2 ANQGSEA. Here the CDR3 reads CSVVRHLNTEAFF. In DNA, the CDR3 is TGCAGCGTTGTTCGACACTTGAACACTGAAGCTTTCTTT. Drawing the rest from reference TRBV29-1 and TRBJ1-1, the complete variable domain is SAVISQKPSRDICQRGTSLTIQCQVDSQVTMMFWYRQQPGQSLTLIATANQGSEATYESGFVIDKFPISRPNLTFSTLTVSNMSPEDSSIYLCSVVRHLNTEAFFGQGTRLTVV.

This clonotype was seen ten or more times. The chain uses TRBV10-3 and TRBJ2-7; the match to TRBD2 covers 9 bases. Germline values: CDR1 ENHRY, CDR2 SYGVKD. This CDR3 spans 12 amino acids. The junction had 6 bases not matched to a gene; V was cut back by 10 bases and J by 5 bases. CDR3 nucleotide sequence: TGTGCCAGCCGCGGGGGGGCGAACGAGCAGTACTTC. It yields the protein CASRGGANEQYF.

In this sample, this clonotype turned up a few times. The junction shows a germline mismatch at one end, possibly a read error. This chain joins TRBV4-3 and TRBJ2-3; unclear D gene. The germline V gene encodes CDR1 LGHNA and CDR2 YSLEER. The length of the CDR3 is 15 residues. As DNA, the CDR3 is TGCGCCAGCAGCCAAGAATCCCACAGCAGAGATACGCAGTATTTT. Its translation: CASSQESHSRDTQYF.

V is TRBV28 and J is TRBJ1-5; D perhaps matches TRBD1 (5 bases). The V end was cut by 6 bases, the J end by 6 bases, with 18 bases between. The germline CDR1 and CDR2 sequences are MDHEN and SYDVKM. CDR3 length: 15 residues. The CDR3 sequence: CASRDPRGGRQPQHF. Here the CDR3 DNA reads TGTGCCAGCAGGGACCCCCGCGGGGGACGTCAGCCCCAGCATTTT.

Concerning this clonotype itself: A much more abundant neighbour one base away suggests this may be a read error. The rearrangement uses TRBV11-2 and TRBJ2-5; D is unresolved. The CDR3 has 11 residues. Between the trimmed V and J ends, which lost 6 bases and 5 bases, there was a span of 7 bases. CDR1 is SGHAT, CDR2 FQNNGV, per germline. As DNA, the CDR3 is TGTGCCAGCAGACTCTTCGAGACCCAGTACTTC. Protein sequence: CASRLFETQYF.

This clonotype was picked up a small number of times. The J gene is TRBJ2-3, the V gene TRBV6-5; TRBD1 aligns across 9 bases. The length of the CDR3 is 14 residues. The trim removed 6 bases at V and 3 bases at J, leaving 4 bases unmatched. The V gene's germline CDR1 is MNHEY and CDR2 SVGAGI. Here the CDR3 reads CASRTGTGTDTQYF. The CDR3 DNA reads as TGTGCCAGCAGAACCGGGACAGGGACAGATACGCAGTATTTT.

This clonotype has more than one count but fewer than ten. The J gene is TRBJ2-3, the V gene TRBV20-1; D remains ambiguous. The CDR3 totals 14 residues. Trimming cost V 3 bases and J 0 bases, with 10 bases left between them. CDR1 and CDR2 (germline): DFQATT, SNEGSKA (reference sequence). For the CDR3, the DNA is TGCAGTGCTAGGATCTTCGTGAGCACAGATACGCAGTATTTT. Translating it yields CSARIFVSTDTQYF.

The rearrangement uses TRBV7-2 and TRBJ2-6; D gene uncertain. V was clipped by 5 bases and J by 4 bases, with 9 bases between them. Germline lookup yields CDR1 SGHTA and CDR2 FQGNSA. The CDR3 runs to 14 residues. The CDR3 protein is CASSPLTGANVLTF. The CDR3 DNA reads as TGTGCCAGCAGCCCCCTAACAGGGGCCAACGTCCTGACTTTC.

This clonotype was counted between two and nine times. The CDR3 sequence: CSARAGPSSYEQYF. DNA of the CDR3: TGCAGTGCTAGAGCGGGTCCTAGCTCCTACGAGCAGTACTTC. The chain uses TRBV20-1 and TRBJ2-7; D remains unclear. V was trimmed by 1 base and J by 0 bases, leaving 10 bases between them. There are 14 residues in the CDR3. CDR1 is DFQATT, CDR2 SNEGSKA, per germline (reference sequence).

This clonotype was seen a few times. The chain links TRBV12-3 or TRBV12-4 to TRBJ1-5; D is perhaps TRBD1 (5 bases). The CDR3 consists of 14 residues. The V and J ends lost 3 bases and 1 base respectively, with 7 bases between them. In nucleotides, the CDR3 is TGTGCCAGCAGTTTGGCAGGGAGCAATCAGCCCCAGCATTTT. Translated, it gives CASSLAGSNQPQHF.

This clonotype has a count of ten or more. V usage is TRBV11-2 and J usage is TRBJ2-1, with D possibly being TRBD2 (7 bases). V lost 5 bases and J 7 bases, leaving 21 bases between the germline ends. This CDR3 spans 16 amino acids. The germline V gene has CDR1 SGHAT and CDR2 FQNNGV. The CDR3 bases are TGTGCCAGCAGCCCTGGAGGGGGGGCTCGTGGTAATGAGCAGTTCTTC. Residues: CASSPGGGARGNEQFF.

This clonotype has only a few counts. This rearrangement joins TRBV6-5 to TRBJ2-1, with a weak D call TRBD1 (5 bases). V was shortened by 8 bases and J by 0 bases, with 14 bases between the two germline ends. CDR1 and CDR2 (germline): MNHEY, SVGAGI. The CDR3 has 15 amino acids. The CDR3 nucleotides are TGTGCCAGCTCCATGGGGCAAAGCTCCTACAATGAGCAGTTCTTC. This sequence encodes CASSMGQSSYNEQFF.

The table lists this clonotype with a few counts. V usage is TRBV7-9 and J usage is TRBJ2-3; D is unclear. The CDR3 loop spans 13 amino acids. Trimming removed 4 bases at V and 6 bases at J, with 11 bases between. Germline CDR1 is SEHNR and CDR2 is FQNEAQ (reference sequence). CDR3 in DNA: TGTGCCAGCAGCTCTGGGTTGTCTGATACGCAGTATTTT. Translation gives CASSSGLSDTQYF. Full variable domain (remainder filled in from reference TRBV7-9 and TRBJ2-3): DTGVSQNPRHKITKRGQNVTFRCDPISEHNRLYWYRQTLGQGPEFLTYFQNEAQLEKSRLLSDRFSAERPKGSFSTLEIQRTEQGDSAMYLCASSSGLSDTQYFGPGTRLTVL.

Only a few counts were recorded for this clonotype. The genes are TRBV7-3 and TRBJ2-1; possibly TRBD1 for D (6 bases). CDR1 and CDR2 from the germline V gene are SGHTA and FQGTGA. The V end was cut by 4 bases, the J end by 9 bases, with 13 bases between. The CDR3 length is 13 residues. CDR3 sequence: CASSSTGFTEQFF. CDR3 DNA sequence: TGTGCCAGCAGCTCAACAGGGTTTACTGAGCAGTTCTTC.

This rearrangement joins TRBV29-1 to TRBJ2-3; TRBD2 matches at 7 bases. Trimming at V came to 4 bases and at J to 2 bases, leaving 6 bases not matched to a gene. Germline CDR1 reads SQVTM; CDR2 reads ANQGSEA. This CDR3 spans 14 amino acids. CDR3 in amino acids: CSVGVGGSTDTQYF. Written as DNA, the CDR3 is TGCAGCGTTGGGGTCGGGGGGTCCACAGATACGCAGTATTTT.

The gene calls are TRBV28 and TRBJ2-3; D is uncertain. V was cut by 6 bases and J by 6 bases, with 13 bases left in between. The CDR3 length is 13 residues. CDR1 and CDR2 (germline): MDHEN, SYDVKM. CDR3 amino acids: CASRKTDGDTQYF. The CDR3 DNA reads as TGTGCCAGCAGAAAGACTGATGGGGATACGCAGTATTTT.

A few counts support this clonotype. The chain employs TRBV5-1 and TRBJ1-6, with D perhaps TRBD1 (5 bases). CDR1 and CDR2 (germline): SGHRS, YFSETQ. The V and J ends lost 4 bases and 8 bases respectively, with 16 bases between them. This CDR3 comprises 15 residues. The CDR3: CASSIWTPGHSPLHF. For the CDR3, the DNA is TGCGCCAGCAGCATCTGGACACCCGGACATTCACCCCTCCACTTT.